This T cell receptor beta chain was observed in a study of long-term antiretroviral therapy in people with HIV. Researchers report immunoSEQ v3.0 was run at survey level. Sequenced by immunoSEQ multiplex PCR; TCRdb stores in-frame clones only, minus some. This repertoire shows tens of thousands of clones, 70% to 90% found once; its top ten account for around 6.4%. Each donor had at least one pre-ART and at least two post-ART PBMC samples. Each HIV-infected participant was given treatment in the United States. The CDR3 consists of 15 residues. Germline V gene sequence: CDR1 SEHNR, CDR2 FQNEAQ (reference sequence). Germline trimming cut 5 bases from V and 5 bases from J; bases unmatched to any gene: 12. Concerning this clone itself: What it recognizes is unknown.

Notes on the study in general: From about 2003 to 2017, blood was obtained, possibly while participants received older ART regimens. Clones showing expansion before ART dominated the repertoire at all time points.

This TCR derives from a man aged 55 to 69 with HIV. The sample in question was unsorted PBMCs, obtained 0.6 years after starting antiretroviral therapy. The chain uses TRBV7-9 and TRBJ2-7; 7 nucleotides agree with TRBD1. For the CDR3, the DNA is TGTGCCAGCAGCCAACCGACAGGGTTCCAGGACGAGCAGTACTTC. Amino acid sequence: CASSQPTGFQDEQYF.